This TCR beta chain was found in a study of T cell clones after liver transplantation. Whole-study findings and limits: Conclusions were preliminary, with small, heterogeneous patient groups.

This clone occurred a few times. The target antigen is unknown. Assay: immunoSEQ multiplex PCR; the TCRdb copy retains only in-frame clones and omits some. The sample records about 16,000 clones, approximately 81% being singletons. The germline V gene has CDR1 MGHDK and CDR2 SYGVNS. The CDR3 totals 14 residues. The ends were cut back, 7 bases at V and 1 base at J, with 13 bases in the middle. This TCR derives from a human patient who received a liver transplant. The T cells may partly be graft donor cells. The sequencing used CD8+ T cells from blood, collected approximately 50 months after liver transplant. The chain uses TRBV25-1 and TRBJ1-1, with D possibly matching TRBD1 (5 bases). CDR3 coding DNA: TGTGCCAGCATCGGCGGTCAGGGGAACACTGAAGCTTTCTTT. Protein: CASIGGQGNTEAFF. The full variable domain, with the rest looked up from reference TRBV25-1 and TRBJ1-1, is EADIYQTPRYLVIGTGKKITLECSQTMGHDKMYWYQQDPGMELHLIHYSYGVNSTEKGDLSSESTVSRIRTEHFPLTLESARPSHTSQYLCASIGGQGNTEAFFGQGTRLTVV.